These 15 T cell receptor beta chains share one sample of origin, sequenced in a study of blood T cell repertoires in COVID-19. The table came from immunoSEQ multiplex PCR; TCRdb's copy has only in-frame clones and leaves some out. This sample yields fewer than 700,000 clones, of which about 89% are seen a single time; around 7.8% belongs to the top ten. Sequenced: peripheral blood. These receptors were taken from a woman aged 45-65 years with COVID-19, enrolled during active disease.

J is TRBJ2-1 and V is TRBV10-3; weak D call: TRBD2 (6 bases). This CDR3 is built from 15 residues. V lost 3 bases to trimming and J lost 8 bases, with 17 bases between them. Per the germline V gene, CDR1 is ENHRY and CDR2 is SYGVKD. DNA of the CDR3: TGTGCCATCAGTGAAGTCAGGGAGGCTTCTGATGAGCAGTTCTTC. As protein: CAISEVREASDEQFF.

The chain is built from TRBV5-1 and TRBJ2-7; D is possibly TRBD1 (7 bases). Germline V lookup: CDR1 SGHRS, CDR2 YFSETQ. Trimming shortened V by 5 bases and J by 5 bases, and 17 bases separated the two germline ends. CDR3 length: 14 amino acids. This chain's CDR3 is CASSGQGGGNEQYF. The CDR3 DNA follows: TGCGCCAGCAGTGGTCAGGGGGGAGGAAACGAGCAGTACTTC.

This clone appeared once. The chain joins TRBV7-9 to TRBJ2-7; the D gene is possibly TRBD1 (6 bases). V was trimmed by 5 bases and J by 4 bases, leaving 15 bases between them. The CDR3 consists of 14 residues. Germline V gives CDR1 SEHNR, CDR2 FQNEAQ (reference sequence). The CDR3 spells CASSPRQGWYEQYF. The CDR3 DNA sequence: TGTGCCAGCAGCCCTAGGCAGGGGTGGTACGAGCAGTACTTC.

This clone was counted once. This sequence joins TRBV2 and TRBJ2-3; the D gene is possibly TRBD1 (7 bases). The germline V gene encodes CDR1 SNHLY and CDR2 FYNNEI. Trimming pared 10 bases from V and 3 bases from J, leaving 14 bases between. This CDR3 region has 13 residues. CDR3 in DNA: TGTGCCACTACAGGGGAGGTGACAGATACGCAGTATTTT. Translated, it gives CATTGEVTDTQYF.

In DNA, the CDR3 is TGTGCCAGCAGCGCAACCGGTCCGTACGAGCAGTACTTC. The encoded protein is CASSATGPYEQYF. V is TRBV3-1 (or the pseudogene TRBV3-2) and J is TRBJ2-7; D gene ambiguous. Germline assignment: CDR1 LGHDT and CDR2 YNNKEL (reference sequence). The V end was cut by 5 bases, the J end by 4 bases, with 12 bases between. The CDR3 has 13 amino acids.

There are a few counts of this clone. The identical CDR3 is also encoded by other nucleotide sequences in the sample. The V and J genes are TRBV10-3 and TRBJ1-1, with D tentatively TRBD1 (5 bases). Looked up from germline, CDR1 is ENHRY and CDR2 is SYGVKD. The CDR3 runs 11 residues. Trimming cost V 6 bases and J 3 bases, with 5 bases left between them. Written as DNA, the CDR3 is TGTGCCATCAGAGGGGACACTGAAGCTTTCTTT. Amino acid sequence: CAIRGDTEAFF.

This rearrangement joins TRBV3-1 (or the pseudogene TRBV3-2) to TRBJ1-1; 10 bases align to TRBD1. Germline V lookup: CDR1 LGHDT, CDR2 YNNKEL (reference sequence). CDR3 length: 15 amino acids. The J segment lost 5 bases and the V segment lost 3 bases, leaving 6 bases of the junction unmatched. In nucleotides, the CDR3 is TGTGCCAGCAGCCACCGACAGGGGGCAGGGACTGAAGCTTTCTTT. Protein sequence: CASSHRQGAGTEAFF.

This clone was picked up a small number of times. The DNA for the CDR3 is TGTGCCAGTAGTATAGCCCACGGAGGCTATGGCTACACCTTC. Amino acids: CASSIAHGGYGYTF. This rearrangement joins TRBV19 to TRBJ1-2, with D unresolved. The germline V gene encodes CDR1 LNHDA and CDR2 SQIVND (reference sequence). The CDR3 is 14 amino acids. The V and J ends lost 1 base and 4 bases respectively, with 10 bases between them.

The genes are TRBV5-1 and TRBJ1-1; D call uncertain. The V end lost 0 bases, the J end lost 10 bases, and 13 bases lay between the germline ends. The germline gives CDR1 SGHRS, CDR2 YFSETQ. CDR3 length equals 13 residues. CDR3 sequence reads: CASSLGGVEIAFF. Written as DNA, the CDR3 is TGCGCCAGCAGCTTGGGCGGGGTTGAGATAGCTTTCTTT.

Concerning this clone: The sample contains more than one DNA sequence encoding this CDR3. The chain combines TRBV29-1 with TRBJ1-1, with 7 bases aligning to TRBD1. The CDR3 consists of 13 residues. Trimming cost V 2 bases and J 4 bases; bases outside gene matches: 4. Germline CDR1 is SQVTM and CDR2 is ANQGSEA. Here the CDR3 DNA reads TGCAGCGTTGAAAGGGCAGGGGGCACTGAAGCTTTCTTT. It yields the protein CSVERAGGTEAFF.

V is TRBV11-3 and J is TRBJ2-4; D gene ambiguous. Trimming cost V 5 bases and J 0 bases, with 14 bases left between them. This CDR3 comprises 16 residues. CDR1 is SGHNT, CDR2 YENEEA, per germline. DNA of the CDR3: TGTGCCAGCAGCCGGCAGGTATTACTAGCCAAAAACATTCAGTACTTC. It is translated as CASSRQVLLAKNIQYF.

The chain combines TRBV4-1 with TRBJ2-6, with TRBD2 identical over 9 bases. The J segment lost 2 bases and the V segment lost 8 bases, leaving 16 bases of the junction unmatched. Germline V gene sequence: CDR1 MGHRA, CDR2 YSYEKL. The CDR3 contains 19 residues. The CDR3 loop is CASRPPDGAGGAGANVLTF. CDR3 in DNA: TGCGCCAGCCGACCGCCCGACGGAGCGGGGGGAGCTGGGGCCAACGTCCTGACTTTC.

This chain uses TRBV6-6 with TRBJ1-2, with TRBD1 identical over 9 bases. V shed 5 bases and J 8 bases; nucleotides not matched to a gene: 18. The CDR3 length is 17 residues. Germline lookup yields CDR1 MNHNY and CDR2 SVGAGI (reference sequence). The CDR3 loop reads CASSPPDRGVHKEGYTF. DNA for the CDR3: TGTGCCAGCAGTCCCCCGGACAGGGGCGTACATAAAGAAGGCTACACCTTC.

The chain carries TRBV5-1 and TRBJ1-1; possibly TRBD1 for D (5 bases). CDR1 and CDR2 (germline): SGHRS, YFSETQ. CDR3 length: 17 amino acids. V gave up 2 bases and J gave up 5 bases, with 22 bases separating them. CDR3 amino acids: CASSLNLGGIKGTEAFF. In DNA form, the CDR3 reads TGCGCCAGCAGCTTAAATTTAGGTGGAATCAAGGGGACTGAAGCTTTCTTT. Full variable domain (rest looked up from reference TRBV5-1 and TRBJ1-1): KAGVTQTPRYLIKTRGQQVTLSCSPISGHRSVSWYQQTPGQGLQFLFEYFSETQRNKGNFPGRFSGRQFSNSRSEMNVSTLELGDSALYLCASSLNLGGIKGTEAFFGQGTRLTVV.

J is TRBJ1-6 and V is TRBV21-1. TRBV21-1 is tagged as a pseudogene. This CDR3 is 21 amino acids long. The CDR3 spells CASSKGSGSSGASSYNSPLHF. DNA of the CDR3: TGTGCCAGCAGCAAAGGGAGCGGTTCTTCTGGCGCTAGCTCCTATAATTCACCCCTCCACTTT.